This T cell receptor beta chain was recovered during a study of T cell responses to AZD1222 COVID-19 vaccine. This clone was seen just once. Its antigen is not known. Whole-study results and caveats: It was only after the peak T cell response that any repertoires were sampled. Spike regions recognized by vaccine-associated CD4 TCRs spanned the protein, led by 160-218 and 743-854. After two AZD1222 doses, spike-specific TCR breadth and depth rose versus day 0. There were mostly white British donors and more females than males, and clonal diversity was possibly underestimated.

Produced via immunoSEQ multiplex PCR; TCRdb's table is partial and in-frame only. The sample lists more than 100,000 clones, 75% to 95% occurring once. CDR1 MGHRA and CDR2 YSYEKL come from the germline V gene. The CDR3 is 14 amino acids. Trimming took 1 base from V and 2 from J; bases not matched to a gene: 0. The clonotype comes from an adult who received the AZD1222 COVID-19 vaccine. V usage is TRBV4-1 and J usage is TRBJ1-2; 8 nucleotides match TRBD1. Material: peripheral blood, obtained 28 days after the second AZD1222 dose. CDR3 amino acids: CASSQGTGNYGYTF. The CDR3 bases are TGCGCCAGCAGCCAAGGGACAGGGAACTATGGCTACACCTTC.